A single sample is the source of the 16 T cell receptor beta chains below, sequenced in a study of identical twins. MiXCR was run by TCRdb on the 5' RACE reads, yielding one entry per CDR3 protein. The sample includes 1.5 million to 2 million distinct CDR3 sequences, 32% of them seen just once. The sample taken for sequencing was cord blood. Every receptor here comes from a newborn girl in good health.

This clonotype was seen more than once but under ten times. The J gene is TRBJ1-5, the V gene TRBV12-3 or TRBV12-4; D is uncertain. The CDR3 is made up of 13 amino acids. With 3 bases removed from V and 4 bases from J, the gap between germline ends came to 7 bases. CDR3 region: CASSFYLNQPQHF. CDR3 nucleotides: TGTGCCAGCAGTTTTTATCTAAATCAGCCCCAGCATTTT.

V and J are TRBV5-1 and TRBJ2-1; the D gene is possibly TRBD2 (6 bases). Trimming took 4 bases from V and 6 from J, leaving 20 bases between them. Germline V gives CDR1 SGHRS, CDR2 YFSETQ. This CDR3 is built from 16 residues. This CDR3 reads CASSPLYGSPSNEQFF. The CDR3 DNA reads TGCGCCAGCAGCCCCCTTTACGGGAGTCCCTCCAATGAGCAGTTCTTC.

The chain employs TRBV5-1 and TRBJ2-1, with TRBD2 matching over 14 bases. Germline values: CDR1 SGHRS, CDR2 YFSETQ. With 3 bases clipped from V and 6 bases from J, the junction kept 14 bases outside the gene matches. This CDR3 is 19 amino acids long. The CDR3 protein is CASSSGLAGVPQGPNEQFF. For the CDR3, the DNA is TGCGCCAGCAGCTCGGGACTAGCGGGGGTCCCTCAGGGCCCCAATGAGCAGTTCTTC.

This clonotype turned up a few times. J is TRBJ2-4 and V is TRBV7-9; D gene ambiguous. The CDR3 is made up of 16 amino acids. The V end was cut by 2 bases, the J end by 2 bases, with 13 bases between. Per germline, CDR1 SEHNR and CDR2 FQNEAQ (reference sequence). The CDR3 is CASSLPASETKNIQYF. The CDR3 DNA reads as TGTGCCAGCAGCTTACCGGCTTCAGAGACCAAAAACATTCAGTACTTC.

The chain links TRBV5-1 to TRBJ2-1; unclear D gene. The J call may be faulty, since TRBJ2-7 better matches the DNA end. The CDR3 totals 14 residues. Germline V gene lookup returns CDR1 SGHRS and CDR2 YFSETQ. The CDR3 protein is CASSASPLYNEQYF. The CDR3 nucleotides read TGCGCCAGCAGCGCCTCGCCTCTCTACAATGAGCAGTACTTC.

This sequence joins TRBV9 and TRBJ2-3; TRBD2 aligns across 9 bases. Germline V gives CDR1 SGDLS, CDR2 YYNGEE. With V trimmed by 4 bases and J by 7 bases, 16 bases remained unmatched. CDR3 length: 17 amino acids. The CDR3 sequence: CASSLRLAAQSRNTQYF. The CDR3 coding sequence is TGTGCCAGCAGCCTGCGACTAGCGGCCCAATCTAGGAATACGCAGTATTTT.

This clonotype came up a few times. This chain joins TRBV7-9 and TRBJ1-1; the D is unclear. The CDR3 is made up of 11 amino acids. Germline CDR1 and CDR2: SEHNR and FQNEAQ (reference sequence). Deletions cut 5 bases from V and 3 bases from J, with 4 bases between. CDR3 amino acids: CASSTHTEAFF. Written as DNA, the CDR3 is TGTGCCAGCAGCACCCACACTGAAGCTTTCTTT.

This sequence joins TRBV14 and TRBJ2-4; 13 nucleotides agree with TRBD2. V dropped 4 bases and J dropped 6; count of bases not matched to a gene: 9. The CDR3 is 17 amino acids. Germline V gives CDR1 SGHDN, CDR2 FVKESK. In DNA, the CDR3 is TGTGCCAGCAGCCCTGGACTAGCGGGGGCTCCACTAAACATTCAGTACTTC. Its protein product is CASSPGLAGAPLNIQYF.

J is TRBJ2-2 and V is TRBV5-6, with a tentative D call TRBD2 (5 bases). Trimming took 6 bases from V and 6 from J, leaving 9 bases between them. The CDR3 covers 12 residues. Germline V lookup: CDR1 SGHDT, CDR2 YYEEEE. The CDR3 nucleotides read TGTGCCAGCACCCGCGGGCCCGGGGAGCTGTTTTTT. Its protein is CASTRGPGELFF.

This clonotype was picked up a small number of times. The rearrangement links TRBV29-1 to TRBJ1-2; the match to TRBD1 covers 7 bases. V trimming: 6 bases; J trimming: 6 bases; junction bases outside the gene matches: 16. CDR1 SQVTM and CDR2 ANQGSEA come from the germline V gene. The CDR3 spans 15 residues. The CDR3 DNA reads as TGCAGCGTCGGGGGGGGCCGAGACAGGGCACATGGCTACACCTTC. This sequence encodes CSVGGGRDRAHGYTF.

The chain carries TRBV5-1 and TRBJ2-3; 10 positions match TRBD1. CDR1 is SGHRS and CDR2 is YFSETQ in the germline V gene. V shed 4 bases, J shed 1 base, and the junction held 3 bases outside the gene matches. This CDR3 contains 15 residues. The CDR3 sequence: CASSGDRGRTDTQYF. The CDR3 DNA sequence: TGCGCCAGCAGCGGGGACAGGGGTCGCACAGATACGCAGTATTTT. The full variable domain, with the rest looked up from reference TRBV5-1 and TRBJ2-3, is KAGVTQTPRYLIKTRGQQVTLSCSPISGHRSVSWYQQTPGQGLQFLFEYFSETQRNKGNFPGRFSGRQFSNSRSEMNVSTLELGDSALYLCASSGDRGRTDTQYFGPGTRLTVL.

This chain joins TRBV28 and TRBJ2-1; 11 bases match TRBD2. The length of the CDR3 is 15 residues. In germline, CDR1 is MDHEN, CDR2 SYDVKM. V shed 6 bases, J shed 8 bases, and the junction held 9 bases outside the gene matches. DNA of the CDR3: TGTGCCAGCAGCTCCCCTAGCGGGAGGCTAGATGAGCAGTTCTTC. Translating gives CASSSPSGRLDEQFF.

This clonotype was counted only a few times. The CDR3 DNA follows: TGTGCCAGCAGTTCCCCCGGGACTAAAAGGGGCACAGATACGCAGTATTTT. Protein sequence: CASSSPGTKRGTDTQYF. The V call is TRBV28, the J call TRBJ2-3; TRBD2 matches 7 bases. This CDR3 has 17 residues. Per germline, CDR1 MDHEN and CDR2 SYDVKM. Trimming removed 4 bases from V and 1 base from J; junction bases left unmatched: 11.

This clonotype was seen a handful of times. The J gene is TRBJ2-1, the V gene TRBV28, with 8 bases identical to TRBD2. Trimming cost V 7 bases and J 6 bases; bases outside gene matches: 11. From germline, CDR1 is MDHEN and CDR2 SYDVKM. The CDR3 loop spans 15 amino acids. CDR3 protein: CASKGTGGPGNEQFF. In nucleotides, the CDR3 is TGTGCCAGCAAAGGTACGGGAGGGCCGGGCAATGAGCAGTTCTTC. The variable domain in full, with the rest retrieved from reference TRBV28 and TRBJ2-1, is DVKVTQSSRYLVKRTGEKVFLECVQDMDHENMFWYRQDPGLGLRLIYFSYDVKMKEKGDIPEGYSVSREKKERFSLILESASTNQTSMYLCASKGTGGPGNEQFFGPGTRLTVL.

CDR3 loop: CASSLLSGGYKSSYNEQYF. CDR3 sequence (DNA): TGTGCCAGCAGTTTATTAAGCGGGGGGTATAAAAGCTCCTACAATGAGCAGTACTTC. V usage is TRBV27 and J usage is TRBJ2-7, with TRBD2 identical over 9 bases. This CDR3 has 19 residues. V lost 1 base and J lost 7; bases outside the gene matches: 20. In germline, CDR1 is MNHEY, CDR2 SMNVEV (reference sequence).

This clonotype was found a few times. The CDR3, as DNA: TGTGCCAGCACCTCAGGGGGTCACAGGGGACAGAATGAGCAGTTCTTC. Protein sequence: CASTSGGHRGQNEQFF. V and J are TRBV28 and TRBJ2-1, with 7 bases identical to TRBD1. The CDR3 runs 16 residues. V trimming: 7 bases; J trimming: 7 bases; junction bases outside the gene matches: 16. Germline-derived CDR1 and CDR2 are MDHEN and SYDVKM. Based on the CDR3 plus reference TRBV28 and TRBJ2-1, the full variable domain is DVKVTQSSRYLVKRTGEKVFLECVQDMDHENMFWYRQDPGLGLRLIYFSYDVKMKEKGDIPEGYSVSREKKERFSLILESASTNQTSMYLCASTSGGHRGQNEQFFGPGTRLTVL.